Reported below is one T cell receptor beta chain. Its cognate antigen is unknown. The read halts 3 residues ahead of the CDR3 end, with the missing end drawn from the germline J gene. Trimming cost V 6 bases and J 3 bases; bases outside gene matches: 16. There are 17 residues in the CDR3. Germline V gene data show CDR1 as GTSNPN and CDR2 as SVGIG (reference sequence). Average input was around 1,100 ng genomic DNA for immunoSEQ TCR beta CDR3 amplification. The protocol was immunoSEQ multiplex PCR, while the TCRdb copy is restricted to in-frame clones and leaves out a portion. Its listing shows 20,000 to 25,000 clones. This entry is derived from a study of T cells in women clearing cervical HPV infection. In the study overall: Women with histologically confirmed HPV16-related CIN3 or worse, 2 with invasive cancer, served as cases.

Points from the study as a whole: TRBV6-7 relative abundance averaged 0.11% in cases and approximately 0.15% in controls.

V is TRBV30 and J is TRBJ2-7; 11 nucleotides agree with TRBD2. Sequencing input: blood buffy coat. This TCR came from a woman between 18 and 70 years old with a cervical HPV16 infection that either progressed to CIN3+ or cleared (not recorded which). The CDR3 is CACHLSGRANYNYEQYF. The CDR3 bases that were read are TGTGCCTGCCACCTTAGCGGGAGGGCCAATTATAACTACGAG. Together with reference TRBV30 and TRBJ2-7, the CDR3 gives the full variable domain: SQTIHQWPATLVQPVGSPLSLECTVEGTSNPNLYWYRQAAGRGLQLLFYSVGIGQISSEVPQNLSASRPQDRQFILSSKKLLLSDSGFYLCACHLSGRANYNYEQYFGPGTRLTVT.